This is a list of T cell receptor beta chains from one sample in a study of shared clonotypes between healthy human individuals. Assay: immunoSEQ multiplex PCR; the TCRdb copy retains only in-frame clones and omits some. The table lists around 1,000,000 clones, approximately 75% of them singletons, with 0.85% to 1% in the top ten. Sequenced material: memory CD4+ T cells from PBMCs. The receptors stem from a man between 18 and 35 years old in good health. Some clones in this sample may be carry-over from other donors' samples. CDR3s include the opening cysteine and the closing phenylalanine or tryptophan. The order of the fields is J gene, V gene, clone size, D gene, CDR3 protein, CDR3 DNA. D genes are given only for firm matches. Only part of the rows carry a size: once, few, many, or a class if the clone is expanded.

TRBJ1-2,TRBV6-1,.,.,CASMEEEVNYGYTF,TGTGCCAGCATGGAGGAGGAAGTTAACTATGGCTACACCTTC
TRBJ1-1,TRBV5-1,.,TRBD1,CASSPGRDRALEAFF,TGCGCCAGCAGCCCGGGCCGGGACAGGGCCCTTGAAGCTTTCTTT
TRBJ1-2,TRBV28,once,TRBD1,CASSTDRVFLNYGYTF,TGTGCCAGCAGTACGGACAGGGTGTTCCTCAACTATGGCTACACCTTC
TRBJ1-2,TRBV29-1,.,.,CSESSNYGCTF,.
TRBJ1-1,TRBV7-2,few,.,CASSLEQGTEAFF,TGTGCCAGCAGCTTAGAGCAGGGCACTGAAGCTTTCTTT
TRBJ2-2,TRBV2,.,.,CASGRVPGGELFF,TGTGCCAGCGGACGGGTGCCTGGTGGGGAGCTGTTTTTT
TRBJ1-1,TRBV4-2,.,.,CASSPNIYDTEAFF,TGTGCCAGCAGCCCTAACATTTATGACACTGAAGCTTTCTTT
TRBJ2-6,TRBV4-1,.,.,CASSRTAQGGANVLTF,TGCGCCAGCAGCCGGACTGCCCAGGGGGGGGCCAACGTCCTGACTTTC
TRBJ1-2,TRBV5-1,.,TRBD1,CASSLEGQGARYGYTF,TGCGCCAGCAGCTTGGAAGGACAGGGGGCGAGGTATGGCTACACCTTC
TRBJ2-5,TRBV27,.,.,CASSLRGGNQETQYF,TGTGCCAGCAGTCTCCGGGGCGGCAACCAAGAGACCCAGTACTTC
TRBJ2-1,TRBV28,.,.,CASSLIGPYNEQFF,TGTGCCAGCAGTTTAATTGGCCCCTACAATGAGCAGTTCTTC
TRBJ2-5,TRBV5-1,.,.,CASSALGLTGETQYF,TGCGCCAGCAGCGCCCTAGGGCTAACGGGAGAGACCCAGTACTTC
TRBJ2-1,TRBV10-3,.,TRBD2,CAISSGSTGNEQFF,TGTGCCATAAGTAGCGGGTCCACAGGCAATGAGCAGTTCTTC
TRBJ1-1,TRBV7-2,.,TRBD1,CASSLSRDSFTEAFF,TGTGCCAGCAGCTTATCCCGGGACAGTTTCACTGAAGCTTTCTTT
TRBJ1-2,TRBV2,once,.,CASRNPGITF,TGTGCCAGCAGAAACCCAGGGATCACCTTC
TRBJ2-3,TRBV5-1,.,TRBD1,CASSAGQGFTDTQYF,TGCGCCAGCAGCGCGGGACAGGGGTTTACAGATACGCAGTATTTT
TRBJ2-1,TRBV5-1,.,.,CASSLIPDNEQFF,TGCGCCAGCAGCTTGATTCCGGACAATGAGCAGTTCTTC
TRBJ1-4,TRBV28,.,.,CASLRAANEKLFF,TGTGCCAGCCTCCGGGCGGCTAATGAAAAACTGTTTTTT
TRBJ2-5,TRBV5-5,once,TRBD1,CASSFTQGQETQYF,TGTGCCAGCAGCTTCACACAGGGGCAAGAGACCCAGTACTTC
TRBJ2-7,TRBV5-4,.,TRBD2,CASSLAGEGSYEQYF,TGTGCCAGCAGCTTGGCCGGGGAGGGCTCCTACGAGCAGTACTTC
TRBJ1-2,TRBV11-2,.,.,CASSRGGSGYTF,TGTGCCAGCAGCCGGGGGGGGTCTGGCTACACCTTC
TRBJ1-1,TRBV28,.,.,CASINSGGGYTEAFF,TGTGCCAGCATCAACTCGGGCGGGGGGTACACTGAAGCTTTCTTT
TRBJ2-1,TRBV7-9,.,.,CASSLMGRHNEQFF,TGTGCCAGCAGCTTAATGGGAAGGCACAATGAGCAGTTCTTC
TRBJ2-1,TRBV25-1,.,.,CASTGGRGGELYNEQFF,TGTGCCAGCACTGGGGGGAGAGGGGGCGAACTCTACAATGAGCAGTTCTTC
TRBJ1-1,TRBV4-2,.,.,CASSPVAGRTNTEAFF,TGTGCCAGCAGCCCCGTGGCAGGGCGGACGAACACTGAAGCTTTCTTT
TRBJ1-4,TRBV25-1,.,.,CASSEGKTAGANEKLFF,TGTGCCAGCAGTGAAGGGAAAACCGCCGGGGCTAATGAAAAACTGTTTTTT
TRBJ1-4,TRBV19,.,.,CASSHGTRDEKLFF,TGTGCCAGTAGTCACGGGACACGGGATGAAAAACTGTTTTTT
TRBJ2-7,TRBV11-2,.,TRBD2,CASSLVAGGIREQYF,TGTGCCAGCAGCTTGGTAGCGGGAGGGATTCGCGAGCAGTACTTC